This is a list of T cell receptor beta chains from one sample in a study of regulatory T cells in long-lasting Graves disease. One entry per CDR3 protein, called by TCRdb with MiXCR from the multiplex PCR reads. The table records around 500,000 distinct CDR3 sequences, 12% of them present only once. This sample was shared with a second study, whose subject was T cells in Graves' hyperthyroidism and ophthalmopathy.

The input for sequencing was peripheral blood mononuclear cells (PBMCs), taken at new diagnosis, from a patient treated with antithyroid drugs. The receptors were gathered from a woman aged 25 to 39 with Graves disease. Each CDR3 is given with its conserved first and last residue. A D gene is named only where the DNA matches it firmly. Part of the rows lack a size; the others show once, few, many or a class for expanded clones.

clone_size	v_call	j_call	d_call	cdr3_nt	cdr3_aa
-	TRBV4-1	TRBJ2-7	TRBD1	TGCGCCAGCAGCCAGCGAACAGGGGGCAAGGACGAGCAGTACTTC	CASSQRTGGKDEQYF
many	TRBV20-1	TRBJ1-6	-	TGCAGTGCTCCAACCGGACCGGACTCACCCCTCCACTTT	CSAPTGPDSPLHF
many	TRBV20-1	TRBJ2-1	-	TGCAGTGCTAGAGTTAGGCCGAAACTAGTCGGGAGCAATGAGCAGTTCTTC	CSARVRPKLVGSNEQFF
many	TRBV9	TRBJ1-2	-	TGTGCCAGCAGCGTAGCTACGACAGGTTTTGGCTACACCTTC	CASSVATTGFGYTF
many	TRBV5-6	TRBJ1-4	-	TGTGCCAGCAGCTTTATGGGACTAGCGCCCGAAGGAGAAAAACTGTTTTTT	CASSFMGLAPEGEKLFF
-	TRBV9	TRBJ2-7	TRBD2	TGTGCCAGCACCAGGGGCGGACTAGCGGAGTACGAGCAGTACTTC	CASTRGGLAEYEQYF
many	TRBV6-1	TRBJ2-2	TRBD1	TGTGCCAGCAGCGTCAGAGGGACAGGGAGTTTGGAGCTGTTTTTT	CASSVRGTGSLELFF
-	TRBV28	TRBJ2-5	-	TGTGCCAGCAGTTTCTACGGGGGCCAAGAGACCCAGTACTTC	CASSFYGGQETQYF
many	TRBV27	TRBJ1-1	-	TGTGCCAGCAGGACCTTTGGAGGGCGAGACACTGAAGCTTTCTTT	CASRTFGGRDTEAFF
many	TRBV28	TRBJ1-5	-	TGTGCCAGCAGCCCTACAGGGCGTGGACAGCCCCAGCATTTT	CASSPTGRGQPQHF
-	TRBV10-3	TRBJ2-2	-	-	CAIRNRGPTYEQYFGPGTGELFF
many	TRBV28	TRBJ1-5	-	TGTGCCAGCAGTTTGGGGGGAGGGAACAATCAGCCCCAGCATTTT	CASSLGGGNNQPQHF
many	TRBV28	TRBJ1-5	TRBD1	TGTGCCAGCACCTACGGGTCGACAGGGGGCGGCAATCAGCCCCAGCATTTT	CASTYGSTGGGNQPQHF
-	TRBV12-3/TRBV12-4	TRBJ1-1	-	TGTGCCAGCAGTTTCAACAACTGGAACACTGAAGCTTTCTTT	CASSFNNWNTEAFF
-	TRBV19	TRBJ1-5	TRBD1	TGTGCCAGTGCCAAGGGACAGGTTAGCAATCAGCCCCAGCATTTT	CASAKGQVSNQPQHF
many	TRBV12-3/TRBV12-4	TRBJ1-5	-	TGTGCCAGCAGGGCTTCGGGGGCTCAGCCCCAGCATTTT	CASRASGAQPQHF
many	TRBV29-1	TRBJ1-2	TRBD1	TGCAGCGTCTTAACGGGGACAGAAAAAGAAAATTCTAAACTCTATGGCTACACCTTC	CSVLTGTEKENSKLYGYTF
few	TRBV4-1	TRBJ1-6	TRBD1	TGCGCCAGCAGCCACCACCGGGACAGGGATTCACCCCTCCACTTT	CASSHHRDRDSPLHF
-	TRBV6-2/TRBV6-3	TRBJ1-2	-	TGTGCCAGCAGTTACTCCGGCCAGGGGTGGCTCTATGGCTACACCTTC	CASSYSGQGWLYGYTF
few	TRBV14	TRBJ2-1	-	TGTGCCAGCAGCCAGGGTCGCCGGTGGAGTTGGGATGAGCAGTTCTTC	CASSQGRRWSWDEQFF
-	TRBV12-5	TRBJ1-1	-	TGTGCTAGTGGTTTGACAGGGTCGAACACTGAAGCTTTCTTT	CASGLTGSNTEAFF
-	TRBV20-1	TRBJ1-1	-	TGCAGTGCTCTGTCGGACACTGAAGCTTTCTTT	CSALSDTEAFF
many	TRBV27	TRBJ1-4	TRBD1	TGTGCCAGCAGTCGAGGGGGCGCGGATAATGAAAAACTGTTTTTT	CASSRGGADNEKLFF
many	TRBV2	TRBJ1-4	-	TGTGCCAGCAGTGAAGCGGATTCCGGGATAGGGCAACTGTTTTTT	CASSEADSGIGQLFF
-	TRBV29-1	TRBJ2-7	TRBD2	TGCAGCGTCATACTAGCGGGAGTTAAAGAGCAGTACTTC	CSVILAGVKEQYF
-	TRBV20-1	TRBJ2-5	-	TGCAGTGCTAGACCCCCCTGGCCATCCGAGGAGACCCAGTACTTC	CSARPPWPSEETQYF
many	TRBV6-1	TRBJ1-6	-	TGTGCCAGCAGCTGGACGGGCGACCGACAATCACCCCTCCACTTT	CASSWTGDRQSPLHF
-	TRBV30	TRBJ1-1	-	TGTGCCTGGAGTGTAAGTACACGGTGGCTAAGTGAAGCTTTCTTT	CAWSVSTRWLSEAFF
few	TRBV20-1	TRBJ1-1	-	TGCAGTGCTAGAGATTTGCAGGGTTACACTGAAGCTTTCTTT	CSARDLQGYTEAFF
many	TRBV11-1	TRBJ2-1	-	TGTGCCAGCAGCTTAAGAGAGGTTGCTGGTGAGCAGTTCTTC	CASSLREVAGEQFF
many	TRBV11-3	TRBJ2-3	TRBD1	TGTGCCAGCTTCCCCCACCACAGGGGGAGCGCTCCAGATACGCAGTATTTT	CASFPHHRGSAPDTQYF
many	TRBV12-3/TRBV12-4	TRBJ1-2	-	TGTGCCAGCAGTTTAGGAGGGACCGGAATTTGGGGCTACACCTTC	CASSLGGTGIWGYTF
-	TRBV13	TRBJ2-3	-	TGTGCCAGCCAAATGGCAGATACGCAGTATTTT	CASQMADTQYF
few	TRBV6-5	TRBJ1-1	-	TGTGCCAGCAGTTACAGGGGCACTGGAGCTTTCTTT	CASSYRGTGAFF
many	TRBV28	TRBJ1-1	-	TGTGCCAGCAGTTTACCGGGGCGCGTCACTGAAGCTTTCTTT	CASSLPGRVTEAFF
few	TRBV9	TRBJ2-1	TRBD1	TGTGCCAGCAGCGCCCGGGACAGTCACTACAATGAGCAGTTCTTC	CASSARDSHYNEQFF
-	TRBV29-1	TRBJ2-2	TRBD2	TGCAGCGTTCGGACTAGCGGGAGGGCGGCGGGCACCGGGGAGCTGTTTTTT	CSVRTSGRAAGTGELFF
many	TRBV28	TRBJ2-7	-	TGTGCCAGCAGTTTACTGAGTTCCTACGAGCAGTACTTC	CASSLLSSYEQYF
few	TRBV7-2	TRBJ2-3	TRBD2	TGTGCCAGCAGCCAAGGACTAGCGGGTCTCCGGACAAGGACAAGACTCTTCGATACGCAGTATTTT	CASSQGLAGLRTRTRLFDTQYF
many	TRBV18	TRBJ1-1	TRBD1	TGTGCCAGCTCACTCAGGGACAGTGAAGCTTTCTTT	CASSLRDSEAFF
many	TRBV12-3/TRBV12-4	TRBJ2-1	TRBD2	TGTGCCAGCAGAGTAGCGGGAGAAGGCACCTACAATGAGCAGTTCTTC	CASRVAGEGTYNEQFF
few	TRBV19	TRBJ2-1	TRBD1	TGTGCCAGTAGTATATTTGCAGGGGGCATCTACAATGAGCAGTTCTTC	CASSIFAGGIYNEQFF
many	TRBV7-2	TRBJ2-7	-	TGTGCCACCGGGTTCTCTAACGAGCAGTACTTC	CATGFSNEQYF
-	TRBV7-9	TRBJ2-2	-	TGTGCCCCCAACGAAAACACCGGGGAGCTGTTTTTT	CAPNENTGELFF
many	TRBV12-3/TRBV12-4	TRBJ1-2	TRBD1	TGTGCCAGCAGCCCGTGGGACAGGGGGGGTTATGGCTACACCTTC	CASSPWDRGGYGYTF
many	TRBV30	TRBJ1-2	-	TGTGCCTGGACCCGTTGGACTCGAAACGTCGGTGGCTACACCTTC	CAWTRWTRNVGGYTF
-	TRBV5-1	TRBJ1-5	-	TGCGCCAGCAGCTTGGCGCGGTCCTTAAGGCCGCCTCCCCAGCATTTT	CASSLARSLRPPPQHF
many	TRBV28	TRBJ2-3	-	TGTGCCAGCAGTTTACCCCAGACCACGCAGTATTTT	CASSLPQTTQYF
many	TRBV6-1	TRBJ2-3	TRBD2	TGTGCCAGCAGGAAAGCGGGAGTGCCAGATACGCAGTATTTT	CASRKAGVPDTQYF
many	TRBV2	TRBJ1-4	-	TGTGCCAGCAGTGATGGTGCCGGGTGGGCCCCAAATGAAAAACTGTTTTTT	CASSDGAGWAPNEKLFF
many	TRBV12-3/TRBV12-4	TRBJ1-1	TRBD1	TGTGCCAGCAGTTTCGACAGGGTACGGAACACTGAAGCTTTCTTT	CASSFDRVRNTEAFF
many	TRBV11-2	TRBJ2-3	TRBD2	TGTGCCAGCAGCCCACTAGCGGGAGCCCCCCAACCGGGTACGCAGTATTTT	CASSPLAGAPQPGTQYF
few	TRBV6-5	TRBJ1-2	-	TGTGCCAGCAGTTACTCTCGAGGGGGGCATGGCTATGGCTACACCTTC	CASSYSRGGHGYGYTF
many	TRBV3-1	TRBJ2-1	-	TGTGCCAGCAGCCGAGGACTCCCCGGGGTTTGGGAGAGAAATGAGCAGTTCTTC	CASSRGLPGVWERNEQFF
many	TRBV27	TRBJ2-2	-	TGTGCCAGCAGTCCCCACAGGACCGGGACGAACACCGGGGAGCTGTTTTTT	CASSPHRTGTNTGELFF
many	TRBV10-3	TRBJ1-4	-	TGTGCCATCAGTGACAGGATTAATGAAAAACTGTTTTTT	CAISDRINEKLFF
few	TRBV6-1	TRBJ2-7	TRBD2	TGTGCCAGCAGAATAGCGGGCACGAGCTCCTACGAGCAGTACTTC	CASRIAGTSSYEQYF
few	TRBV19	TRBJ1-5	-	TGTGCCAGTAGTATCTTTACGGTTAGCAATCAGCCCCAGCATTTT	CASSIFTVSNQPQHF
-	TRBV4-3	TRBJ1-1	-	TGCGCCAGCAGCCAAGTTGGAGGGAGGGACACTGAAGCTTTCTTT	CASSQVGGRDTEAFF